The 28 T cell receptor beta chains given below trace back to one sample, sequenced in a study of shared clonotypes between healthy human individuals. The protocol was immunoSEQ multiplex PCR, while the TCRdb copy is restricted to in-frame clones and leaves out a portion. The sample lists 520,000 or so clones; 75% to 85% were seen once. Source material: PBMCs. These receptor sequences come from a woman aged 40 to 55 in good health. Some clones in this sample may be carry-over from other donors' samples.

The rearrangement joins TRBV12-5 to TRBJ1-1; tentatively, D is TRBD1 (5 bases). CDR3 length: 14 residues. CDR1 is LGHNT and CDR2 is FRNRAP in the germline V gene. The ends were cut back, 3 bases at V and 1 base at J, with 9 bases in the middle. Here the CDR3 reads CASGLDSRNTEAFF. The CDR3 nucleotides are TGTGCTAGTGGTTTAGACAGCAGGAACACTGAAGCTTTCTTT. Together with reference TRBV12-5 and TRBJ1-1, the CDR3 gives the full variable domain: DARVTQTPRHKVTEMGQEVTMRCQPILGHNTVFWYRQTMMQGLELLAYFRNRAPLDDSGMPKDRFSAEMPDATLATLKIQPSEPRDSAVYFCASGLDSRNTEAFFGQGTRLTVV.

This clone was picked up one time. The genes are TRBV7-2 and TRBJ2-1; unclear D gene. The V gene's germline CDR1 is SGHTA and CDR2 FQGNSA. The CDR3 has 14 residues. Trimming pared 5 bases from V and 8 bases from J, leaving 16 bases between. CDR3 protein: CASSTRTPWDEQFF. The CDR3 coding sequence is TGTGCCAGCAGCACCCGGACCCCCTGGGATGAGCAGTTCTTC. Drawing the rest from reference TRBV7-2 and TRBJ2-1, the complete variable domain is GAGVSQSPSNKVTEKGKDVELRCDPISGHTALYWYRQSLGQGLEFLIYFQGNSAPDKSGLPSDRFSAERTGGSVSTLTIQRTQQEDSAVYLCASSTRTPWDEQFFGPGTRLTVL.

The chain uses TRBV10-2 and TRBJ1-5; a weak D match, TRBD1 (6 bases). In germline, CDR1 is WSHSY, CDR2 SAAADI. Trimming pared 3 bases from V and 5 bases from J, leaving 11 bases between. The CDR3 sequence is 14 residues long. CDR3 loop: CASSDRGEDQPQHF. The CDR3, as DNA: TGCGCCAGCAGTGACAGGGGAGAGGATCAGCCCCAGCATTTT.

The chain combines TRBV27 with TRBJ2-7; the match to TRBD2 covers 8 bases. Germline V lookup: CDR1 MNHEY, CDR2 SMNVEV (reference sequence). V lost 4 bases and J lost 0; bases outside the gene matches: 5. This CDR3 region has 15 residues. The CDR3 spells CASSSIAGSSYEQYF. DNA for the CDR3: TGTGCCAGCAGTTCAATAGCGGGAAGCTCCTACGAGCAGTACTTC.

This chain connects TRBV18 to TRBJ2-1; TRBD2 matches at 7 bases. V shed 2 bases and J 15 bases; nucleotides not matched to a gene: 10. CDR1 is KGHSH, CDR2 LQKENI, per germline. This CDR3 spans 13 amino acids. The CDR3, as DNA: TGTGCCAGCTCACCAACGGGAGGTGAGAGACGGTTCTTC. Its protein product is CASSPTGGERRFF. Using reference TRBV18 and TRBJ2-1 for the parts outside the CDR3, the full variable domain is NAGVMQNPRHLVRRRGQEARLRCSPMKGHSHVYWYRQLPEEGLKFMVYLQKENIIDESGMPKERFSAEFPKEGPSILRIQQVVRGDSAAYFCASSPTGGERRFFGPGTRLTVL.

The CDR3 region has the DNA TGTGCCAGCAGCTTCAATCGGCATCGTAATCAGCCCCAGCATTTT. The encoded protein is CASSFNRHRNQPQHF. The genes are TRBV5-8 and TRBJ1-5; D call uncertain. The germline V gene has CDR1 SGHTS and CDR2 YDEGEE. The CDR3 is made up of 15 amino acids. V lost 2 bases to trimming and J lost 4 bases, with 13 bases between them.

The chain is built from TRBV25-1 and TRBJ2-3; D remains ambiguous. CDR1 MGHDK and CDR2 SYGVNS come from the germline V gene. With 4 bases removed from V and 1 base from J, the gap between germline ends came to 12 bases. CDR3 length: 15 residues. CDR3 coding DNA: TGTGCCAGCAGTGCTACCAAGCCCTGCACAGATACGCAGTATTTT. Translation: CASSATKPCTDTQYF.

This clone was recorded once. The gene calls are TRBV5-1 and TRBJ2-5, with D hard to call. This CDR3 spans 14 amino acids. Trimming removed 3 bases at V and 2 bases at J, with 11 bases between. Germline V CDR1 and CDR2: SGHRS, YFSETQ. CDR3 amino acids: CASSSGRMQETQYF. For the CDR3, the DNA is TGCGCCAGCAGCTCCGGACGCATGCAAGAGACCCAGTACTTC.

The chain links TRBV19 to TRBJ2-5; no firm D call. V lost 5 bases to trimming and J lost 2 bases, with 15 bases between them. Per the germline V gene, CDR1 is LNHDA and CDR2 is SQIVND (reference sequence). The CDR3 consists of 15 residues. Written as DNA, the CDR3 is TGTGCCAGTAGTCACACCTCATCGGGTCAAGAGACCCAGTACTTC. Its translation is CASSHTSSGQETQYF.

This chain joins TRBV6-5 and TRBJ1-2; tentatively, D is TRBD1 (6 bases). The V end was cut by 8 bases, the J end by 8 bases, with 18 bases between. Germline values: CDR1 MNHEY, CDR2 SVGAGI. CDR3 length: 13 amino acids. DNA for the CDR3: TGTGCCAGCTCCTATGGAGGGGGAAGAGGCTACACCTTC. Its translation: CASSYGGGRGYTF.

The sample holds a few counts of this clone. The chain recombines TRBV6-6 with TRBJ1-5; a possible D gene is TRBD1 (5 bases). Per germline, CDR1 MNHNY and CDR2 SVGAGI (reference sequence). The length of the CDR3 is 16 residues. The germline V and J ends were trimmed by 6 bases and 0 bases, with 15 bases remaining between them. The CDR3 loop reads CASSAPGRGSNQPQHF. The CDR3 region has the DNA TGTGCCAGCAGCGCACCGGGACGGGGTAGCAATCAGCCCCAGCATTTT.

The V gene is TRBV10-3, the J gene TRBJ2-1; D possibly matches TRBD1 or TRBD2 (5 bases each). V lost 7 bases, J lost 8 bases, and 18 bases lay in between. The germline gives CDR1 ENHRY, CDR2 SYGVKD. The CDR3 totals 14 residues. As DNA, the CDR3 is TGTGCCATCAATTTCGGGACCTCACGGCATGAGCAGTTCTTC. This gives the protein CAINFGTSRHEQFF.

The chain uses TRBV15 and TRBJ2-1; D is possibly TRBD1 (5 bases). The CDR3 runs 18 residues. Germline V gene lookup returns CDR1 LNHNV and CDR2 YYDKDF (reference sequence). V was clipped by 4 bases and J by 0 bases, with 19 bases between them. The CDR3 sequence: CATSKQGMVLSSYNEQFF. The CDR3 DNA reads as TGTGCCACCAGCAAGCAGGGAATGGTGTTGAGCTCCTACAATGAGCAGTTCTTC.

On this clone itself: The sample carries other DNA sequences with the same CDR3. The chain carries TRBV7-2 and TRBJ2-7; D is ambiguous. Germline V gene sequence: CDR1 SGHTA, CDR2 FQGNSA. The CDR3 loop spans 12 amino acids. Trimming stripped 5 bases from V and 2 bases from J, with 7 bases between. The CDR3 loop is CASSPTTYEQYF. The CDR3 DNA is TGTGCCAGCAGCCCCACAACCTACGAGCAGTACTTC.

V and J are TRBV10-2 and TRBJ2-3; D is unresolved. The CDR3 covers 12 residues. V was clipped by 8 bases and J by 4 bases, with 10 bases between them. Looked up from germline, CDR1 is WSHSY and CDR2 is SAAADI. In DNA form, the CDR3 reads TGCGCCAGCGGCGCGAGCCCAGATACGCAGTATTTT. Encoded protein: CASGASPDTQYF.

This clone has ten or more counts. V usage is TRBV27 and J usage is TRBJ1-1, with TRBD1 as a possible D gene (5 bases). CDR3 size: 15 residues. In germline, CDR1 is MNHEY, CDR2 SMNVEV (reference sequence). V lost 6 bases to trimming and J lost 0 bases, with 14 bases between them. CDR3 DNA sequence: TGTGCCAGCAGCGTCCGCGGGGCGATGAACACTGAAGCTTTCTTT. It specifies CASSVRGAMNTEAFF.

As DNA, the CDR3 is TGCGCCAGCAGCCAAGATGCAGGGAACACAGATACGCAGTATTTT. Its protein is CASSQDAGNTDTQYF. This chain joins TRBV4-3 and TRBJ2-3, with D possibly matching TRBD1 (5 bases). This CDR3 region has 15 residues. Germline V gene data show CDR1 as LGHNA and CDR2 as YSLEER. Deletions cut 0 bases from V and 2 bases from J, with 9 bases between.

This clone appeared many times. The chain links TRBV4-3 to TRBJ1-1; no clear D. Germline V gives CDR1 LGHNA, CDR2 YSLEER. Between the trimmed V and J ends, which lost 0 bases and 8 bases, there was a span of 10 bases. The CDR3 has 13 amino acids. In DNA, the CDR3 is TGCGCCAGCAGCCAAGATGGCGGAAGAGAAGCTTTCTTT. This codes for CASSQDGGREAFF.

CDR3 nucleotides: TGTGCCAGCAGTCAACAGGGTGCAGGCTATGGCTACACCTTC. Translated, it gives CASSQQGAGYGYTF. The chain joins TRBV27 to TRBJ1-2; maybe TRBD1 (6 bases). The germline V gene has CDR1 MNHEY and CDR2 SMNVEV (reference sequence). The CDR3 contains 14 residues. Trimming removed 5 bases at V and 4 bases at J, with 14 bases between.

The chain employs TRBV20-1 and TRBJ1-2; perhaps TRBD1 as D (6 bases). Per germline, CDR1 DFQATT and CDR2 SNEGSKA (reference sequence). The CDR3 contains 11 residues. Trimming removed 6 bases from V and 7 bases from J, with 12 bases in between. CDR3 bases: TGCAGTGCCGTACAGGGAGTTGGCTACACCTTC. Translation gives CSAVQGVGYTF.

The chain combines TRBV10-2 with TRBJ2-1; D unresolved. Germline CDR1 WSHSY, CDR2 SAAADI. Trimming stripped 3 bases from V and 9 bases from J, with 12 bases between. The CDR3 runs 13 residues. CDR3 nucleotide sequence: TGCGCCAGCAGTGATAACGAGTCTACTGAGCAGTTCTTC. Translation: CASSDNESTEQFF.

CDR3 sequence: CASGQGDEKLFF. The CDR3 DNA is TGTGCCTCGGGACAGGGAGATGAAAAACTGTTTTTT. V is TRBV30 and J is TRBJ1-4, with TRBD1 identical over 9 bases. V was pared by 7 bases and J by 6 bases, with 3 bases of the junction left unmatched. Per germline, CDR1 GTSNPN and CDR2 SVGIG (reference sequence). The CDR3 runs 12 residues.

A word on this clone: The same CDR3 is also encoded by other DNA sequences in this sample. The CDR3 DNA reads TGTGCCAGCAGCTCTACCCGGACTGGGAACACTGAAGCTTTCTTT. This encodes CASSSTRTGNTEAFF. The J gene is TRBJ1-1, the V gene TRBV7-2; no clear D. The CDR3 is made up of 15 amino acids. Trimming took 4 bases from V and 1 from J, leaving 13 bases between them. CDR1 and CDR2 from the germline V gene are SGHTA and FQGNSA.

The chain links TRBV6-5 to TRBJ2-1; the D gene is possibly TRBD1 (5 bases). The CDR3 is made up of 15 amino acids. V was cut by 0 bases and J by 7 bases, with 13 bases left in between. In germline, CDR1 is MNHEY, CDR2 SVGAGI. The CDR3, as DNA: TGTGCCAGCAGTTACTCTTGGGGCGCAGGAAATGAGCAGTTCTTC. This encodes CASSYSWGAGNEQFF.

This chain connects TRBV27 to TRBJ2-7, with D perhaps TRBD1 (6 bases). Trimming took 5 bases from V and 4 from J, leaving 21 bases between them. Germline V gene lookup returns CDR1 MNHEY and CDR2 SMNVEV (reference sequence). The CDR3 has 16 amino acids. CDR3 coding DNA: TGTGCCAGCAGTCCCACTGGGGGCCTCCCCGAATACGAGCAGTACTTC. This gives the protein CASSPTGGLPEYEQYF.

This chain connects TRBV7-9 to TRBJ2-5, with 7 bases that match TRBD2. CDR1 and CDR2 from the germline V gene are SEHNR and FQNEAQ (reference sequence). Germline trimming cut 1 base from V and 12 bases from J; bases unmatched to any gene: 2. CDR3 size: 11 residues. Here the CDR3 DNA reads TGTGCCAGCAGCTTAGGTGGACTAGAGTACTTC. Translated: CASSLGGLEYF. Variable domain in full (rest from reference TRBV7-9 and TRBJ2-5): DTGVSQNPRHKITKRGQNVTFRCDPISEHNRLYWYRQTLGQGPEFLTYFQNEAQLEKSRLLSDRFSAERPKGSFSTLEIQRTEQGDSAMYLCASSLGGLEYFGPGTRLLVL.

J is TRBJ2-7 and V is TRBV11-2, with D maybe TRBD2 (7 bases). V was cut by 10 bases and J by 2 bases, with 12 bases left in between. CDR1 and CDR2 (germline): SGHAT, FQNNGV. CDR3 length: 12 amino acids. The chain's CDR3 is CATQGGAYEQYF. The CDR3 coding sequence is TGTGCCACACAAGGGGGGGCCTACGAGCAGTACTTC. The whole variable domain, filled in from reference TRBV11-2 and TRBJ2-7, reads EAGVAQSPRYKIIEKRQSVAFWCNPISGHATLYWYQQILGQGPKLLIQFQNNGVVDDSQLPKDRFSAERLKGVDSTLKIQPAKLEDSAVYLCATQGGAYEQYFGPGTRLTVT.

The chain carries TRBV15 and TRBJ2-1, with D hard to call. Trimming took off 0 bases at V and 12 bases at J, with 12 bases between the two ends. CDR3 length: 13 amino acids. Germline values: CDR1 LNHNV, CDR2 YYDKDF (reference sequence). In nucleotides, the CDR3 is TGTGCCACCAGCAGAGATCTTGAGGAAGTGCAGTTCTTC. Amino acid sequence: CATSRDLEEVQFF.